The next 3 T cell receptor beta chains were all read from a single sample in a study of blood T cell repertoires in COVID-19. TCRdb's table, derived via immunoSEQ multiplex PCR, lists solely in-frame clones and lacks some. Of about 380,000 clones in the sample, 88% were seen once. The sample taken for sequencing was PBMCs or T cells enriched from blood (not recorded which). These receptors originate from a woman younger than 30 who had recovered from COVID-19.

The genes are TRBV10-3 and TRBJ1-2, with D possibly being TRBD1 (5 bases). The V gene lost 10 bases and the J gene lost 4 bases, with 22 bases spanning the gap. Germline lookup yields CDR1 ENHRY and CDR2 SYGVKD. The length of the CDR3 is 15 residues. The CDR3 spells CATQGGEVATYGYTF. Written as DNA, the CDR3 is TGTGCCACCCAGGGAGGGGAGGTCGCTACCTATGGCTACACCTTC.

V usage is TRBV9 and J usage is TRBJ1-6; 7 positions match TRBD1. This CDR3 region has 17 residues. Germline trimming cut 4 bases from V and 0 bases from J; bases unmatched to any gene: 7. Looked up from germline, CDR1 is SGDLS and CDR2 is YYNGEE. CDR3 in amino acids: CASSTGQLSSYNSPLHF. For the CDR3, the DNA is TGTGCCAGCAGCACGGGACAGCTCTCCTCCTATAATTCACCCCTCCACTTT.

The sample holds one count of this clone. The chain links TRBV7-9 to TRBJ1-2; 11 bases agree with TRBD1. This CDR3 is built from 15 residues. V lost 4 bases and J lost 4; bases outside the gene matches: 5. In germline, CDR1 is SEHNR, CDR2 FQNEAQ (reference sequence). The CDR3 sequence: CASSSGQGGSYGYTF. In DNA form, the CDR3 reads TGTGCCAGCAGCTCGGGACAGGGGGGTAGCTATGGCTACACCTTC. The full variable domain, its missing parts supplied by reference TRBV7-9 and TRBJ1-2, is DTGVSQNPRHKITKRGQNVTFRCDPISEHNRLYWYRQTLGQGPEFLTYFQNEAQLEKSRLLSDRFSAERPKGSFSTLEIQRTEQGDSAMYLCASSSGQGGSYGYTFGSGTRLTVV.